The T cell receptor beta chain under discussion was sequenced for a study of T-cell reconstitution after alpha-beta-depleted transplantation in children. Unique molecular identifiers were used to barcode this TCRbeta library. One entry per CDR3 protein, called by TCRdb with MiXCR from the PCR reads. The top ten hold more than 2.5% of the sample, which has just under 550,000 distinct CDR3 sequences, around 16% seen once. The CDR3 has 14 amino acids. Germline values: CDR1 SGHTA, CDR2 FQGTGA. V lost 1 base, J lost 9 bases, and 14 bases lay in between. This clonotype was detected ten times or more. The sequencing used PBMCs from the stem cell graft donor, collected from the stem cell graft. The sequence derives from a human donor who donated a stem cell graft to a child with acute lymphoblastic leukemia. The rearrangement uses TRBV7-3 and TRBJ2-3; D is uncertain. The CDR3 region has the DNA TGTGCCAGCAGCTTAAAGGGCACCGGCCCCACGCAGTATTTT. Residues: CASSLKGTGPTQYF. Full variable domain (outside the CDR3, taken from reference TRBV7-3 and TRBJ2-3): GAGVSQTPSNKVTEKGKYVELRCDPISGHTALYWYRQSLGQGPEFLIYFQGTGAADDSGLPNDRFFAVRPEGSVSTLKIQRTERGDSAVYLCASSLKGTGPTQYFGPGTRLTVL.